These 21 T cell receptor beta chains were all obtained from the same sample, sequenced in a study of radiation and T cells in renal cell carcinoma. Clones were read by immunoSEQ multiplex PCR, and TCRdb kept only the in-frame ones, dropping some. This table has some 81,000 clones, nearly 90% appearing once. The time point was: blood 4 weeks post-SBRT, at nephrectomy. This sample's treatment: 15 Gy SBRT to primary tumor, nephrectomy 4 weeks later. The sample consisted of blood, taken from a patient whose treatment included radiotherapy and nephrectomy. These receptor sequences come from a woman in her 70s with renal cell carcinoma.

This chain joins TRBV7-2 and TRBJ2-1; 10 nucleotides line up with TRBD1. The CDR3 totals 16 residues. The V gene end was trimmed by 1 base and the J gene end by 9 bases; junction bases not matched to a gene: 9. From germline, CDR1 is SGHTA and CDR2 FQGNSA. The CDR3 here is CASSLEPGQGVGEQFF. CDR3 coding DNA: TGTGCCAGCAGCTTAGAGCCCGGACAGGGGGTAGGTGAGCAGTTCTTC.

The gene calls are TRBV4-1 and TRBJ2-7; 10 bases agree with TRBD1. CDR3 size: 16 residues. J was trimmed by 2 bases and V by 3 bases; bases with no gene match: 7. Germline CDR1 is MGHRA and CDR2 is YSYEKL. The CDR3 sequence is CASSHQTGGAPYEQYF. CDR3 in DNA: TGCGCCAGCAGCCACCAGACAGGGGGCGCCCCCTACGAGCAGTACTTC.

CDR3 coding DNA: TGTGCCAGCAGCTCTTCGAGCGGGGGGGGCTCGGAGACCCAGTACTTC. Translating it yields CASSSSSGGGSETQYF. This chain uses TRBV7-3 with TRBJ2-5; 10 bases map to TRBD2. This CDR3 is 16 amino acids long. The junction had 10 bases not matched to a gene; V was cut back by 4 bases and J by 5 bases. Germline V gene sequence: CDR1 SGHTA, CDR2 FQGTGA.

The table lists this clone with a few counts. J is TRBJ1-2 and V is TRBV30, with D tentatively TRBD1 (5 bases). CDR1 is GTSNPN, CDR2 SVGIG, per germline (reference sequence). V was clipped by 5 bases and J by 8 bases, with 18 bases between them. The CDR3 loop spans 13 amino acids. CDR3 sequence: CAWAGTQMGGYTF. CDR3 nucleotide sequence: TGTGCCTGGGCCGGGACCCAAATGGGCGGCTACACCTTC.

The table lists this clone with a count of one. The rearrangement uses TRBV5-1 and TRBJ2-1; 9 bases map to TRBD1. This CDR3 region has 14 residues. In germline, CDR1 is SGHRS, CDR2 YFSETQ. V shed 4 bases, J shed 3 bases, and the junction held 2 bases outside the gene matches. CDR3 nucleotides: TGCGCCAGCAGCCTGGGACAGGGCTACAATGAGCAGTTCTTC. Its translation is CASSLGQGYNEQFF.

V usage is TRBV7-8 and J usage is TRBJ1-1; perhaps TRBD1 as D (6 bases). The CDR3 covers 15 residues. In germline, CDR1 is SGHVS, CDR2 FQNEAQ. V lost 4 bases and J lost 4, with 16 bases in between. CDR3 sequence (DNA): TGTGCCAGCAGCTCCCCTGTGAAGGGGGGCACTGAAGCTTTCTTT. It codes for CASSSPVKGGTEAFF.

CDR3 coding DNA: TGTGCCAGCAGTTACAAGCGGGGAGACTCCTACGAGCAGTACTTC. It codes for CASSYKRGDSYEQYF. The rearrangement uses TRBV6-6 and TRBJ2-7, with 7 nucleotides matching TRBD2. Germline lookup yields CDR1 MNHNY and CDR2 SVGAGI (reference sequence). This CDR3 region has 15 residues. V dropped 2 bases and J dropped 0; count of bases not matched to a gene: 4.

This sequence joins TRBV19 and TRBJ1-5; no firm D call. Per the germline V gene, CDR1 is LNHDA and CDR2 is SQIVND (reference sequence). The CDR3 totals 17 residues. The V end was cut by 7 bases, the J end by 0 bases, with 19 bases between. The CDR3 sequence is CASKLGPIEGSNQPQHF. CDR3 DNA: TGTGCCAGTAAATTAGGGCCGATTGAGGGTAGCAATCAGCCCCAGCATTTT.

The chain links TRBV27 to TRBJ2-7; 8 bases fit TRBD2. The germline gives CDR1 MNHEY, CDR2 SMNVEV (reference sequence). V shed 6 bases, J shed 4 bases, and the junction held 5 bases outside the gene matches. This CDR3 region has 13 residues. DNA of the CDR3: TGTGCCAGCAGGGGCGGGGGGCTTTACGAGCAGTACTTC. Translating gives CASRGGGLYEQYF.

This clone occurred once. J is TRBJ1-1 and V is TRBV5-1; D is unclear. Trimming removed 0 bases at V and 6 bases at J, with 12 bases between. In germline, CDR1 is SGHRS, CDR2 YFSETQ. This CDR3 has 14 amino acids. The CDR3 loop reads CASSLEGQSSEAFF. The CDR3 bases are TGCGCCAGCAGCTTGGAAGGCCAGTCCTCTGAAGCTTTCTTT.

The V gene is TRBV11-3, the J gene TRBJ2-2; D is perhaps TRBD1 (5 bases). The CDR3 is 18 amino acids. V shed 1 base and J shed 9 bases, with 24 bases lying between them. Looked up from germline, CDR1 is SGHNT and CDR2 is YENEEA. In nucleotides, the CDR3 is TGTGCCAGCAGCTTAGTTTTCGGGCTTTCGCCCGGACACCGGGAGCTGTTTTTT. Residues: CASSLVFGLSPGHRELFF.

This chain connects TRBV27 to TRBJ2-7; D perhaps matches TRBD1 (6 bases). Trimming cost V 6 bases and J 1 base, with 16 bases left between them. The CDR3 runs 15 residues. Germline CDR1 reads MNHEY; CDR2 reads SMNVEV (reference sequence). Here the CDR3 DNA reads TGTGCCAGCAGCCTGAGGGGGTCAGGGTCCTACGAGCAGTACTTC. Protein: CASSLRGSGSYEQYF.

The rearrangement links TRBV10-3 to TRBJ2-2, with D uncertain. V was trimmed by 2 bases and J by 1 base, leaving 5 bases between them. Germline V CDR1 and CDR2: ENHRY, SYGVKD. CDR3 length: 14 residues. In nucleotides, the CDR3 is TGTGCCATCAGTGAGAGAGGGAACACCGGGGAGCTGTTTTTT. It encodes CAISERGNTGELFF.

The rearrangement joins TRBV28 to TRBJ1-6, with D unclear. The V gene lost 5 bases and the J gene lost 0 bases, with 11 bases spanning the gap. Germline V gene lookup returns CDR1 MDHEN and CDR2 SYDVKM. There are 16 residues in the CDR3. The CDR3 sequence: CASSLYTSSYNSPLHF. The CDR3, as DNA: TGTGCCAGCAGTCTCTATACTAGCTCCTATAATTCACCCCTCCACTTT. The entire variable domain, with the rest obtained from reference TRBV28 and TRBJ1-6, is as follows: DVKVTQSSRYLVKRTGEKVFLECVQDMDHENMFWYRQDPGLGLRLIYFSYDVKMKEKGDIPEGYSVSREKKERFSLILESASTNQTSMYLCASSLYTSSYNSPLHFGNGTRLTVT.

The CDR3 sequence is CASSSDRSNYGYTF. The CDR3 bases are TGTGCCAGCAGCTCCGACAGGTCTAACTATGGCTACACCTTC. The chain uses TRBV5-4 and TRBJ1-2; tentatively, D is TRBD1 (6 bases). V lost 3 bases to trimming and J lost 0 bases, with 9 bases between them. The CDR3 spans 14 residues. CDR1 SGHNT and CDR2 YYREEE come from the germline V gene (reference sequence).

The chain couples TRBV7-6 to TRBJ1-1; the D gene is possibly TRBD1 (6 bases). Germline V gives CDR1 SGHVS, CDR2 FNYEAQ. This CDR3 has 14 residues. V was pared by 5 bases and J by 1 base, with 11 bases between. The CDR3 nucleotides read TGTGCCAGCAGCGCGCGGGACACGAACACTGAAGCTTTCTTT. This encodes CASSARDTNTEAFF.

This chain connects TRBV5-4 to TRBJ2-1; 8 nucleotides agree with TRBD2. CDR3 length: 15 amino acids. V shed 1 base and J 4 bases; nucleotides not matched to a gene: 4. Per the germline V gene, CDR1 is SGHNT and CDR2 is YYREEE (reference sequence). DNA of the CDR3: TGTGCCAGCAGCTTGTACGCTAGCGGGTACAATGAGCAGTTCTTC. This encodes CASSLYASGYNEQFF.

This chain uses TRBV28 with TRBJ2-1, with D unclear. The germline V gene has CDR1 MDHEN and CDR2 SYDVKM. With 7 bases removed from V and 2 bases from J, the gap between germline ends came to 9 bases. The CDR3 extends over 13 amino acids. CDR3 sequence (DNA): TGTGCCAGCAAAGGGTCTCCCTACAATGAGCAGTTCTTC. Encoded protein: CASKGSPYNEQFF.

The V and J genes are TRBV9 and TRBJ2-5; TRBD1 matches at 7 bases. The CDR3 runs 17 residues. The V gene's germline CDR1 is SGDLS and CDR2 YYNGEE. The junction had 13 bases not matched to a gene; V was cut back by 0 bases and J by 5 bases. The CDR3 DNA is TGTGCCAGCAGCGTAGGTGGAAGGGGGCTAACAGGGGAGACCCAGTACTTC. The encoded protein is CASSVGGRGLTGETQYF.

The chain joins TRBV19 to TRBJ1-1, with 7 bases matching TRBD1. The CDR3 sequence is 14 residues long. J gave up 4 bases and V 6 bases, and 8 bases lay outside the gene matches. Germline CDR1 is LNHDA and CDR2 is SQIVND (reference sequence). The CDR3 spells CASRSDRAGTEAFF. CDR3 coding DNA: TGTGCCAGTAGGTCTGACAGGGCTGGCACTGAAGCTTTCTTT.

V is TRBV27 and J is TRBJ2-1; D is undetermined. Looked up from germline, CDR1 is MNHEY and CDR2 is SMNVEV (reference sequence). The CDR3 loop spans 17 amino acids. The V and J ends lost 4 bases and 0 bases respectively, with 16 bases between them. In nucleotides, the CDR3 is TGTGCCAGCAGTTCCCTTTGGGCGTTATCCTCCTACAATGAGCAGTTCTTC. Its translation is CASSSLWALSSYNEQFF.